This T cell receptor (beta chain) stems from a study of long-term antiretroviral therapy in people with HIV. Study outcomes and limitations: When set beside controls, HIV repertoires had CDR3 length ranges that were narrower. Post-ART, diversity grew, though it stayed under transplant donor control levels.

They ran version v3.0 of the immunoSEQ assay at survey level. Measured with immunoSEQ multiplex PCR; TCRdb has only the in-frame clones, and not every one. The data hold tens of thousands of clones, with roughly four fifths observed a single time. Specimens retained roughly 1-11 million cryopreserved PBMC preceding DNA extraction. As to this clone: Its antigen remains unknown.

In germline, CDR1 is SGHAT, CDR2 FQNNGV. The V segment lost 5 bases and the J segment 0 bases; nucleotides outside the gene matches: 10. This CDR3 comprises 16 residues. J is TRBJ2-7 and V is TRBV11-2; 7 bases are a match to TRBD1. This receptor was identified in a young man with HIV. Material: unsorted PBMCs, obtained 0.3 years after starting antiretroviral therapy. As DNA, the CDR3 is TGTGCCAGCAGCCCCCTTGGGACAGCTCACTCCTACGAGCAGTACTTC. Translating gives CASSPLGTAHSYEQYF. The full variable domain, its missing parts supplied by reference TRBV11-2 and TRBJ2-7, is EAGVAQSPRYKIIEKRQSVAFWCNPISGHATLYWYQQILGQGPKLLIQFQNNGVVDDSQLPKDRFSAERLKGVDSTLKIQPAKLEDSAVYLCASSPLGTAHSYEQYFGPGTRLTVT.